This T cell receptor beta chain was documented in a study of cytomegalovirus exposure and HLA in healthy donors (TCRdb year 2017). Study-wide context: An earlier analysis of some 620 of the donors reported 276 Gb of sequence data and some 110 million unique TCR beta sequences obtained from about 179 million T cells. Approximately 300 gigabases of sequencing data and tens of millions of unique TCR sequences were included in an early release covering about 700 HLA-typed donors. Among about 390 genotyped donors of the cohort, an average of approximately 230,000 unique TCR beta nucleotide sequences were sequenced per donor, about a sixth of them non-productive. Donor age, sex, ethnicity and CMV serostatus were compiled together with the repertoire data. Among the roughly 390 genotyped donors, approximately 81% belonged to the genetic ancestry cluster associated with self-reported Caucasian donors. HLA typing included class I and class II loci at four-digit resolution. Every discovery cohort repertoire had been produced on one sequencing platform. The later analysis used no new phenotypic data to find candidate immune exposures, relying instead on TCR beta sequences and their occurrence across donors. In addition to the first cohort of hundreds of subjects, a separate validation cohort of 130 or so different subjects was used. Genome-wide SNP genotypes for about three fifths of the roughly 700 donors were used in a later genetic analysis, which treated that subset as a discovery cohort. An earlier analysis of several hundred of the donors used high-throughput TCR beta sequencing to judge whether each TCR beta V gene segment behaved as functional or pseudogenic. To study patterns of TCR occurrence, a later analysis re-analyzed previously published TCR beta repertoires from more than 550 donors and added high-resolution HLA genotyping. Because of strong linkage in the cohort, roughly five DR-DQ haplotypes were treated as single units for association and clustering. The study combined high-throughput TCR immunosequencing, statistical association of individual TCRs with disease status, and machine learning to predict cytomegalovirus infection status. The T cell repertoires of some 670 subjects were profiled by immunosequencing and related to cytomegalovirus serostatus. Typing coverage differed by locus: A, B, C, DRB1 and DQB1 were typed in about 620-630 donors, DQA1 in 500 to 550, DPA1 in approximately 600, and DPB1 in approximately 450. The study aimed to test whether signatures of past pathogen exposure could be identified by cataloging public T cell receptors. Beyond this particular receptor, the publication reports: Seventeen rarely observed V segments, including chromosome 9 orphons, were excluded from the earlier analysis of some 590 of the donors because counts were too low. Correlated functional status among segregating V segments might be attributable to linkage disequilibrium, but an unknown experimental factor could not be ruled out. The cohort was sequenced for TCR beta chains only, and without alpha or paired-chain data the features that could be detected were limited. Most TCR sequences were seen in very few donors, while some public TCRs were found in many individuals. The classifier was reported to diagnose cytomegalovirus status with high specificity and sensitivity in both the original cohort and the validation cohort. At a false discovery rate of 0.05, a later analysis linked 15,000 to 20,000 TCR beta sequences to specific HLA alleles. Several of the top co-occurrence clusters appeared to be linked to parvovirus B19, influenza, CMV and Epstein-Barr virus, according to a later analysis. In a later analysis, TCR association rates were found to vary across HLA loci, with the most associated TCRs seen for DRB1 alleles and the fewest for HLA-C alleles. It was suggested by the authors that the approach could potentially be generalized to other disease states and immunological phenotypes. In a later analysis, HLA-associated TCR beta chains were found to be more clonally expanded and to have lower generation probabilities than equally common non-associated chains. Three of the identified cytomegalovirus-associated TCR beta chains were confirmed in vitro to be specific for cytomegalovirus antigens. Sequencing depth was assumed to be roughly uniform across donors in the presence/absence analyses, though that assumption may not hold. When HLA alleles, especially DR and DQ, strongly co-occurred, TCR associations were difficult to assign to individual alleles. A further reported finding was that TCR beta sequences accurately predicted the HLA-A and HLA-B alleles for most subjects in the first cohort. A later genetic analysis reported fewer N-insertions in productive TCRs among donors in an Asian-associated ancestry cluster than the approximately 700-donor mean. A later genetic analysis associated a missense DCLRE1C variant with V-gene and J-gene trimming of TCR beta chains, and an independent cohort replicated the association. A cluster of highly shared sequence variants was judged likely to be a technical artifact of the sequencing pipeline. A total of 150 or so TCR beta chains were listed by the study as associated with cytomegalovirus. In an earlier analysis of roughly 560 of the donors, most TCR beta V segments were observed in productive rearrangements about 90% or about 30% of the time, broadly matching IMGT annotations. The only immune exposure information available for the cohort was CMV serostatus. According to a later analysis, most CMV-associated TCR beta chains appeared to be HLA-restricted, and the HLA associations seemed to be driven largely by CMV exposure. The 87-base-pair reads could not distinguish some IMGT-functional V segments, including TRBV6-2 and TRBV6-3, so those segments were excluded. HLA typing was unavailable for some donors at each locus, so association tests used only the typed subset.

The library was built by means of the immunoSEQ multiplex PCR assay. A mixture of 60 forward primers for TCR Vbeta segments and 13 reverse primers for TCR Jbeta segments was used in the multiplex PCR. A multiplex PCR assay on genomic DNA amplified the CDR3 region of rearranged TCR beta genes. On the Illumina HiSeq System, the amplified TCR beta libraries were sequenced as 87-base-pair reads. The published analysis was carried out like this. A later analysis tallied roughly 76 million unique TCR beta chains across the 666 repertoires, and roughly 11 million of those chains were shared by two or more donors. Raw reads were error-corrected and collapsed into unique sequences with a nearest-neighbor algorithm that merged closely related sequences to remove PCR and sequencing errors. V, D and J gene segments were assigned by aligning CDR3 sequences to IMGT reference sequences. For a sequence to be retained, at least a six-nucleotide match to both a V gene segment and a J gene segment was required. Rearrangements were called productive when the CDR3 lacked stop codons and stayed in frame with V and J; all others were non-productive. CDR3 was defined according to IMGT convention as the region running from the second conserved V-encoded cysteine to the conserved J-encoded phenylalanine. In an earlier analysis of just under 600 of the donors, sequences lacking an unambiguous match to a single V gene segment were excluded. In an earlier analysis of about 590 of the donors, a V segment was called functional when productive rearrangements were above 56.7%, and segregating when the standard deviation between donors exceeded 5%. A statistical classification framework was developed to diagnose cytomegalovirus status using the catalog of TCR beta chain sequences. In a later analysis, TCR nucleotide sequences were compared against IMGT/GENE-DB human TR gene sequences so that V and J genes could be assigned. A later analysis assigned CDR3 sequences and most-parsimonious VDJ recombination scenarios with the TCRdist pipeline. In a later analysis, every TCR beta chain was defined by the combination of its CDR3 amino acid sequence and its V-gene family, and reads without a unique V-gene family were dropped. To address suspected cross-contamination and a sequencing artifact, a later analysis removed a few hundred highly shared, low-generation-probability nucleotide sequences. For each public chain, a later analysis derived a clonal expansion index from normalized ranks of inferred template counts within each repertoire. A later analysis computed generation probabilities with a VDJ recombination model fitted to out-of-frame rearrangements, and checked the results against IGoR. Hypergeometric tests were used in a later analysis to score TCR-TCR, TCR-HLA and TCR-CMV co-occurrence, with a repertoire-size bias correction applied to the TCR pairs. A later analysis estimated false discovery rates by permuting HLA or CMV assignments 20 times. A later analysis grouped co-occurring TCRs with DBSCAN, adding TCRdist sequence similarity when clustering within HLA-allele-positive subsets. Co-occurrence clustering excluded repertoires with fewer than 30,000 or more than 120,000 public chains, plus five with anomalous nucleotide sharing. As stored in TCRdb, this immuneACCESS dataset retains in-frame rearrangements with V and J assigned. A fraction of the clones does not appear; measured against another copy, unresolved V genes explain less than half of the discrepancy, and the remainder lacks a known reason. V and J calls and clone size are copied from that table; D and trimming were computed from the DNA. Within this sample are roughly 100,000 clones, with about four fifths of them counted one time only. The ten top clones hold under 4.5% of the sample.

With regard to this clone: Its antigen is not yet known. Qualities for individual bases were not recorded, and no much larger clone is one base off.

In total, around 600 healthy bone marrow donors made up the cohort. All cohort members were sampled while nominally healthy, although unrecorded immune exposures were likely present. The donor was CMV seropositive and was included in the group of some 290 seropositive cohort members. A peripheral blood sample was collected from each donor, and TCR beta sequencing was performed on peripheral blood mononuclear cells. The Qiagen DNeasy Blood Extraction Kit was used to extract genomic DNA from the blood cell samples. Via the germline V gene (reference sequence), CDR1 is SGHKS and CDR2 YYEKEE. The CDR3 contains 13 residues, cysteine and phenylalanine counted. Only the CDR3 DNA stays, 39 bases, in frame from base 1. Deletion took 1 base off V and 2 bases off J, with a span of 6 bases between the germline ends.

The origin of this receptor is a female donor in good health and CMV-seropositive. The chain employs TRBV5-5 and TRBJ2-5, with no confident D gene call. The sample taken for sequencing was PBMCs. The CDR3 corresponds to CASSLTEQETQYF. Here is the DNA: TGTGCCAGCAGCTTGACAGAGCAAGAGACCCAGTACTTC.